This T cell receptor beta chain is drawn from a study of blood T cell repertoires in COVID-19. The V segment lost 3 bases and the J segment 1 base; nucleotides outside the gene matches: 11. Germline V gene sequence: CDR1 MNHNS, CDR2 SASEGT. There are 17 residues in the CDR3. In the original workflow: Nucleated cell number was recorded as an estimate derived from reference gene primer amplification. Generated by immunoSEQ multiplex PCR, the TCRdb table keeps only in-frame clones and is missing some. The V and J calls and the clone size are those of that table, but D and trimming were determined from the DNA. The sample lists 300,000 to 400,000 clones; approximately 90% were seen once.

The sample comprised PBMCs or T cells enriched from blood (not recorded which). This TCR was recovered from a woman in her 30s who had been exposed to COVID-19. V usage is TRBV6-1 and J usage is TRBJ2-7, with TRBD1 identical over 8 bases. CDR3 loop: CASSDRTGPARSYEQYF. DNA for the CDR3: TGTGCCAGCAGTGATCGGACAGGGCCCGCAAGGTCCTACGAGCAGTACTTC.